This T cell receptor beta chain was found in a study of T cells in Graves' hyperthyroidism and ophthalmopathy. Amplification of TCR beta CDR3 regions used RNA as the template. An initial round of RT-PCR targeting the TCR CDR3 relied on the HTBI primer set. TCRdb re-called the multiplex PCR reads with MiXCR, one entry per CDR3 protein. The sample has about 520,000 distinct CDR3 sequences, around 21% seen once. CDR1 and CDR2 from the germline V gene are SGHTA and FQGNSA. The CDR3 is 13 amino acids. Trimming took 5 bases from V and 8 from J, leaving 15 bases between them. The sample comprised blood. V is TRBV7-2 and J is TRBJ1-2; no reliable D call. The receptor's source is a young man with Graves' hyperthyroidism. CDR3 sequence: CASSPRTLPGYTF. CDR3 sequence (DNA): TGTGCCAGCAGCCCCCGGACTCTCCCGGGCTACACCTTC.